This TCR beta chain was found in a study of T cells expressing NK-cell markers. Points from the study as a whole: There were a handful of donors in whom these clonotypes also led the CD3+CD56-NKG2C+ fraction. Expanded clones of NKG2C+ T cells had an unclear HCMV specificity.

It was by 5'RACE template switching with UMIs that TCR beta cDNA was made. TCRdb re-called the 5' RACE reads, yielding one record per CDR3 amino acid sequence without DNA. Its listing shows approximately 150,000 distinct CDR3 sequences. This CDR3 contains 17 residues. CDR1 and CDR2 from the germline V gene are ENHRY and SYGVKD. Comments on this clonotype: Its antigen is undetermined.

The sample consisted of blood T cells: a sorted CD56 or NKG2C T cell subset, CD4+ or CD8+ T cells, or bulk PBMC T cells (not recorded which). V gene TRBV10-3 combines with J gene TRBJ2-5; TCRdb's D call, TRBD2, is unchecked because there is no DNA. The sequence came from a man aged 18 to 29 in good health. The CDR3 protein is CAISESGLAGVQETQYF.